This TCR beta chain was recovered during a study of OX40 agonist ivuxolimab in advanced cancers. V was trimmed by 5 bases and J by 1 base, leaving 5 bases between them. Germline V lookup: CDR1 DFQATT, CDR2 SNEGSKA (reference sequence). The CDR3 length is 11 residues. Assay used: immunoSEQ multiplex PCR; TCRdb lists only in-frame clones, some missing. The table includes 55,000 to 70,000 clones, just under 90% detected once. J is TRBJ2-5 and V is TRBV20-1; the D is unclear. The sample here was CD4+ or CD8+ T cells sorted from blood, taken in a trial of the OX40 agonist ivuxolimab. The source is an adult with an advanced solid tumor such as melanoma, head and neck, liver or kidney cancer. As DNA, the CDR3 is TGCAGTGCTGAAACCCAAGAGACCCAGTACTTC. Encoded protein: CSAETQETQYF.